The entry that follows covers one TCR beta chain sequence. Trimming cost V 2 bases and J 1 base, with 17 bases left between them. The CDR3 length is 17 residues. Germline values: CDR1 KGHSH, CDR2 LQKENI. Original methodology: For nucleated cells, counts were estimated from reference gene primer amplification. Profiling relied on immunoSEQ multiplex PCR, and the TCRdb table lists in-frame clones only, not all of them. V, J and clone size reflect that table, while D and trimming were determined from the DNA. Altogether 90,000 to 140,000 clones are present, approximately 76% being singletons, with the ten largest covering roughly 19%. This sample is drawn from a study of blood T cell repertoires in COVID-19. Study at large: Italy, Spain and the United States were the sources of the convalescent and acute COVID-19 samples. The analysed material was cDNA or gDNA that came from T cells, B-cell-depleted T cells, or PBMCs.

The specimen was peripheral blood. This clonotype was obtained from an older woman with acute or convalescent COVID-19. This sequence joins TRBV18 and TRBJ1-1; a possible D gene is TRBD1 (5 bases). CDR3 loop: CASSPRGSVIGNTEAFF. The CDR3 region has the DNA TGTGCCAGCTCACCAAGGGGCAGTGTAATTGGGAACACTGAAGCTTTCTTT.